These 5 T cell receptor beta chains came from one sample sequenced in a study of cytomegalovirus exposure and HLA in healthy donors (dated 2017 in TCRdb). Library prep was done by the immunoSEQ multiplex PCR assay. For the multiplex PCR, a mixture combining 60 forward primers for TCR Vbeta segments and 13 reverse primers for TCR Jbeta segments was used. TCRdb re-hosts the immuneACCESS table, in-frame sequences only. Its copies lack some clones; in the studies checked, an unresolved V gene accounts for under half of them, and the cause for the rest is not known. This sample holds some 130,000 clones; more than 65% were observed only once. Clones ranked in the top ten supply 4.2% of the sample. The specimen sequenced was PBMCs. The receptors were sampled from a male donor in good health and CMV-seropositive.

The chain combines TRBV28 with TRBJ1-4; TRBD1 matches 9 bases. V trimming: 7 bases; J trimming: 8 bases; junction bases outside the gene matches: 11. This CDR3 contains 15 residues. Germline CDR1 is MDHEN and CDR2 is SYDVKM. In DNA form, the CDR3 reads TGTGCCAGCAACCTAGCACAGGGGGCGCGGGAAAAACTGTTTTTT. Amino acid sequence: CASNLAQGAREKLFF.

The V gene is TRBV7-2, the J gene TRBJ2-3, with 8 positions matching TRBD2. V lost 5 bases to trimming and J lost 1 base; unmatched junction nucleotides: 5. Germline V lookup: CDR1 SGHTA, CDR2 FQGNSA. The CDR3 consists of 15 residues. CDR3 sequence: CASSRAGARTDTQYF. The CDR3 region has the DNA TGTGCCAGCAGCCGAGCGGGGGCCCGCACAGATACGCAGTATTTT.

As for this clone: This specimen includes other DNA sequences encoding the same CDR3. J is TRBJ1-1 and V is TRBV7-9, with D possibly TRBD1 on 6 matching bases. V was clipped by 5 bases and J by 0 bases, with 10 bases between them. Germline V gives CDR1 SEHNR, CDR2 FQNEAQ (reference sequence). This CDR3 is 14 amino acids long. Here the CDR3 reads CASSPDSLNTEAFF. The CDR3 DNA sequence: TGTGCCAGCAGCCCGGACAGCTTGAACACTGAAGCTTTCTTT.

This clone has a handful of counts. V is TRBV6-1 and J is TRBJ1-6; D perhaps matches TRBD1 (6 bases). This CDR3 has 16 amino acids. The V and J ends lost 2 bases and 9 bases respectively, with 17 bases between them. The V gene's germline CDR1 is MNHNS and CDR2 SASEGT. The CDR3 sequence is CASSEQGGGSGSPLHF. The CDR3 bases are TGTGCCAGCAGTGAACAGGGTGGGGGCAGCGGTTCACCCCTCCACTTT.

V gene TRBV25-1 combines with J gene TRBJ2-1; D not resolved. Germline V CDR1 and CDR2: MGHDK, SYGVNS. The CDR3 is made up of 13 amino acids. Trimming took off 2 bases at V and 7 bases at J, with 9 bases between the two ends. The CDR3 is CASSEPVDNEQFF. The CDR3 nucleotides read TGTGCCAGCAGTGAACCGGTAGATAATGAGCAGTTCTTC.